The 29 T cell receptor beta chains below were found in one sample sequenced in a study of preoperative IRX-2 immunotherapy in early breast cancer. Sample treatment: preoperative locoregional IRX-2 cytokine immunotherapy. Method: immunoSEQ multiplex PCR; TCRdb's copy keeps in-frame clones and lacks some. The sample gives fewer than 35,000 clones, around 92% of which show up once; 1.6% is in the top ten. The specimen was tumor tissue, collected after IRX-2 immunotherapy. These receptors originate from a human donor with breast cancer.

J is TRBJ2-7 and V is TRBV15; 7 bases match TRBD1. Germline CDR1 LNHNV, CDR2 YYDKDF (reference sequence). The CDR3 spans 15 residues. In DNA, the CDR3 is TGTGCCAGCAGCTTAGAACAGGGGCAACATTACGAGCAGTACGTC. Residues: CASSLEQGQHYEQYV.

The genes are TRBV6-8 and TRBJ2-7; TRBD1 aligns across 7 bases. Losses at the gene ends were 6 bases for V and 2 bases for J; bases not matched to a gene: 7. The CDR3 has 14 residues. Per the germline V gene, CDR1 is MNHGY and CDR2 is SAAAGT. CDR3 sequence (DNA): TGTGCCAGCAGGTCGACAGGGTGGCCCTACGAGCAGTACTTC. Translation: CASRSTGWPYEQYF.

The chain combines TRBV19 with TRBJ2-7; 12 nucleotides line up with TRBD2. CDR1 and CDR2 from the germline V gene are LNHDA and SQIVND (reference sequence). J gave up 2 bases and V 1 base, and 0 bases lay outside the gene matches. The CDR3 is 15 residues long. The CDR3 DNA follows: TGTGCCAGTAGTATAGGGACTAGCGGGGCCTACGAGCAGTACTTC. Encoded protein: CASSIGTSGAYEQYF.

The rearrangement links TRBV30 to TRBJ1-2; D not resolved. The CDR3 totals 12 residues. The V and J ends lost 8 bases and 7 bases respectively, with 17 bases between them. CDR1 GTSNPN and CDR2 SVGIG come from the germline V gene (reference sequence). CDR3 in amino acids: CAVGRAPAGYTF. CDR3 bases: TGTGCCGTGGGAAGGGCCCCGGCTGGCTACACCTTC. The full variable domain, with the rest looked up from reference TRBV30 and TRBJ1-2, is SQTIHQWPATLVQPVGSPLSLECTVEGTSNPNLYWYRQAAGRGLQLLFYSVGIGQISSEVPQNLSASRPQDRQFILSSKKLLLSDSGFYLCAVGRAPAGYTFGSGTRLTVV.

This clone was detected a few times. This chain joins TRBV18 and TRBJ1-3; no clear D. Trimming took 5 bases from V and 3 from J, leaving 8 bases between them. The CDR3 sequence is 13 residues long. Germline CDR1 reads KGHSH; CDR2 reads LQKENI. The chain's CDR3 is CASSVDGGNTIYF. CDR3 coding DNA: TGTGCCAGCTCAGTGGACGGTGGAAACACCATATATTTT.

The chain recombines TRBV19 with TRBJ1-4; D perhaps matches TRBD1 (5 bases). Germline V CDR1 and CDR2: LNHDA, SQIVND (reference sequence). The ends were cut back, 6 bases at V and 0 bases at J, with 11 bases in the middle. The CDR3 has 15 amino acids. This CDR3 reads CASSGRDATNEKLFF. The CDR3, as DNA: TGTGCCAGTAGCGGCAGGGACGCAACTAATGAAAAACTGTTTTTT.

The chain links TRBV1 to TRBJ2-3; the table's D call, TRBD2, was not checked against the DNA. TRBV1 represents a pseudogene. The CDR3 runs to 16 residues. CDR3 coding DNA: TGCGCCAGCAGCCCACGCGGTAGCGGGGTCACAGATACGCAGTATTTT. It codes for CASSPRGSGVTDTQYF.

The chain carries TRBV11-3 and TRBJ1-4; the D is unclear. This CDR3 has 14 amino acids. Trimming removed 0 bases at V and 8 bases at J, with 10 bases between. Germline CDR1 reads SGHNT; CDR2 reads YENEEA. The DNA of the CDR3 is TGTGCCAGCAGCTTAGAGGGTCTTAGGGAAAAACTGTTTTTT. Translated, it gives CASSLEGLREKLFF.

The chain recombines TRBV7-6 with TRBJ2-5; TRBD1 agrees at 7 bases. CDR1 and CDR2 from the germline V gene are SGHVS and FNYEAQ. V was pared by 4 bases and J by 5 bases, with 10 bases of the junction left unmatched. This CDR3 contains 15 residues. CDR3 amino acids: CASSSSDRPAETQYF. DNA of the CDR3: TGTGCCAGCAGCTCGTCGGACAGGCCTGCGGAGACCCAGTACTTC.

The chain recombines TRBV6-8 with TRBJ2-5; weak D call: TRBD2 (6 bases). V shed 6 bases and J shed 13 bases, with 24 bases lying between them. The CDR3 runs 14 residues. From germline, CDR1 is MNHGY and CDR2 SAAAGT. The CDR3 nucleotides are TGTGCCAGCAGGGGGGGAGGAACAACCAATTCCCCGTACTTC. The encoded protein is CASRGGGTTNSPYF.

The chain recombines TRBV5-1 with TRBJ1-4; 8 nucleotides agree with TRBD1. The CDR3 contains 14 residues. After removal of 4 bases from V and 6 bases from J, the junction contained 5 bases not matched to a gene. CDR1 is SGHRS, CDR2 YFSETQ, per germline. CDR3 in DNA: TGCGCCAGCAGCGCCAGGGGGCGCGATGAAAAACTGTTTTTT. Its protein is CASSARGRDEKLFF.

The gene calls are TRBV9 and TRBJ2-1, with D perhaps TRBD1 (5 bases). V was cut by 6 bases and J by 2 bases, with 9 bases left in between. Germline lookup yields CDR1 SGDLS and CDR2 YYNGEE. The CDR3 is 13 residues long. The CDR3 here is CASNRQTYNEQFF. CDR3 in DNA: TGTGCCAGCAACCGACAGACCTACAATGAGCAGTTCTTC.

This clone was observed a few times. V usage is TRBV23-1 and J usage is TRBJ1-2; possibly TRBD1 for D (5 bases). TRBV23-1 is an ORF, with its function uncertain. The CDR3 covers 14 residues. The ends were cut back, 6 bases at V and 2 bases at J, with 13 bases in the middle. The CDR3 region is CASSQGVGNYGYTF. CDR3 coding DNA: TGCGCCAGCAGCCAAGGGGTAGGGAACTATGGCTACACCTTC.

The chain links TRBV7-2 to TRBJ2-2; D remains unclear. The germline V gene encodes CDR1 SGHTA and CDR2 FQGNSA. The ends were cut back, 2 bases at V and 6 bases at J, with 7 bases in the middle. CDR3 length equals 13 residues. The CDR3, as DNA: TGTGCCAGCAGCTTAATGGAAGCCGGGGAGCTGTTTTTT. Amino acids: CASSLMEAGELFF.

The gene calls are TRBV6-8 and TRBJ2-7; weak D call: TRBD1 (5 bases). Germline values: CDR1 MNHGY, CDR2 SAAAGT. V lost 5 bases and J lost 2, with 10 bases in between. The CDR3 spans 13 residues. CDR3 region: CASSVSRAYEQYV. Here the CDR3 DNA reads TGTGCCAGCAGTGTGTCCAGGGCCTACGAGCAGTACGTC.

The chain carries TRBV5-1 and TRBJ2-2; 8 bases line up with TRBD2. Looked up from germline, CDR1 is SGHRS and CDR2 is YFSETQ. This CDR3 is 14 amino acids long. With 2 bases clipped from V and 11 bases from J, the junction kept 8 bases outside the gene matches. The CDR3 is CASSFERGPRELFF. The CDR3 DNA reads as TGCGCCAGCAGCTTTGAGCGGGGGCCGCGAGAGCTGTTTTTT.

V is TRBV6-8 and J is TRBJ2-1; D is possibly TRBD1 or TRBD2 (5 bases each). This CDR3 has 15 amino acids. Germline V gene lookup returns CDR1 MNHGY and CDR2 SAAAGT. V was pared by 6 bases and J by 2 bases, with 14 bases between. The CDR3 is CASRREGIPYNEQFF. As DNA, the CDR3 is TGTGCCAGCAGGAGAGAGGGGATCCCCTACAATGAGCAGTTCTTC.

This chain connects TRBV7-4 to TRBJ2-2, with 11 bases aligning to TRBD2. The ends lost 4 bases at V and 4 bases at J; junction bases unmatched: 2. Per the germline V gene, CDR1 is SGHVT and CDR2 is SQSDAQ. The CDR3 spans 15 residues. CDR3: CASSSTSGVTGELFF. As DNA, the CDR3 is TGTGCCAGCAGCTCGACTAGCGGGGTCACCGGGGAGCTGTTTTTT.

V and J are TRBV7-1 and TRBJ2-1; TRBD2 matches 8 bases. TRBV7-1 is an ORF; its function is uncertain. This CDR3 region has 14 residues. With V trimmed by 4 bases and J by 5 bases, 4 bases remained unmatched. The CDR3 coding sequence is TGTGCCAGCAGCTTAGGACTAGCCAACAATGAGCAGTTCTTC. Amino acid sequence: CASSLGLANNEQFF.

The chain is built from TRBV11-3 and TRBJ2-5; 8 bases fit TRBD2. Trimming took 8 bases from V and 5 from J; bases not matched to a gene: 19. CDR1 is SGHNT, CDR2 YENEEA, per germline. This CDR3 is 17 amino acids long. CDR3 protein: CASSPLGRGGRGETQYF. DNA of the CDR3: TGTGCCAGCTCTCCCCTAGGGCGCGGGGGGAGGGGTGAGACCCAGTACTTC.

This clone has just one count. This chain links TRBV25-1 with TRBJ1-1, with D maybe TRBD1 (5 bases). Germline values: CDR1 MGHDK, CDR2 SYGVNS. V lost 5 bases and J lost 6, with 19 bases in between. The CDR3 length is 15 residues. CDR3 loop: CASSSTEPLDPEAFF. The DNA of the CDR3 is TGTGCCAGCAGTTCGACAGAACCCTTGGATCCTGAAGCTTTCTTT.

The rearrangement joins TRBV19 to TRBJ2-1; D is undetermined. Germline assignment: CDR1 LNHDA and CDR2 SQIVND (reference sequence). CDR3 length: 13 residues. The V gene lost 3 bases and the J gene lost 3 bases, with 6 bases spanning the gap. The CDR3 spells CASSITDYNEQFF. The CDR3 DNA is TGTGCCAGTAGTATTACCGACTACAATGAGCAGTTCTTC.

This clone was found a few times. The chain is built from TRBV6-8 and TRBJ1-5, with D unclear. The CDR3 sequence is 13 residues long. Trimming took 2 bases from V and 2 from J, leaving 4 bases between them. Germline V gene data show CDR1 as MNHGY and CDR2 as SAAAGT. CDR3 protein: CASSYRGNQPQHF. DNA of the CDR3: TGTGCCAGCAGTTACCGGGGCAATCAGCCCCAGCATTTT.

The chain joins TRBV19 to TRBJ2-6; 9 bases line up with TRBD1. Germline CDR1 reads LNHDA; CDR2 reads SQIVND (reference sequence). The V segment lost 4 bases and the J segment 2 bases; nucleotides outside the gene matches: 9. The CDR3 spans 18 residues. The CDR3 bases are TGTGCCAGTAGTAACAGGGGGCTGAAGAATGCTGGGGCCAACGTCCTGACTTTC. Its translation: CASSNRGLKNAGANVLTF.

The V and J genes are TRBV6-8 and TRBJ2-2; a possible D gene is TRBD1 (6 bases). Germline assignment: CDR1 MNHGY and CDR2 SAAAGT. V was pared by 6 bases and J by 6 bases, with 11 bases between. The CDR3 spans 13 residues. The CDR3 bases are TGTGCCAGCAGGGCTCAGGGGTCCGGGGAGCTGTTTTTT. It specifies CASRAQGSGELFF.

The chain combines TRBV19 with TRBJ2-3, with 11 bases matching TRBD2. Trimming removed 6 bases from V and 2 bases from J; junction bases left unmatched: 4. The CDR3 runs 15 residues. Germline CDR1 reads LNHDA; CDR2 reads SQIVND (reference sequence). CDR3 region: CASSPGLADTDTQYF. The CDR3 DNA sequence: TGTGCCAGTAGCCCGGGACTAGCGGACACAGATACGCAGTATTTT.

The V call is TRBV23-1, the J call TRBJ2-5; 8 nucleotides line up with TRBD2. TRBV23-1 is assigned to the ORF class and has an uncertain function. V dropped 6 bases and J dropped 5; count of bases not matched to a gene: 8. This CDR3 comprises 14 residues. The CDR3 sequence is CASSQNPGGETQYF. CDR3 nucleotides: TGCGCCAGCAGCCAAAACCCGGGGGGGGAGACCCAGTACTTC.

This chain joins TRBV5-1 and TRBJ2-5, with D unclear. Germline V lookup: CDR1 SGHRS, CDR2 YFSETQ. The V end lost 1 base, the J end lost 5 bases, and 12 bases lay between the germline ends. The CDR3 is 14 amino acids. The CDR3 here is CASSLSGIRETQYF. The CDR3 bases are TGCGCCAGCAGCTTGAGTGGTATCAGGGAGACCCAGTACTTC.

The chain links TRBV23-1 to TRBJ1-2, with D perhaps TRBD1 (5 bases). TRBV23-1 is given ORF status, its function remaining uncertain. V gave up 6 bases and J gave up 8 bases, with 16 bases separating them. The length of the CDR3 is 13 residues. CDR3 loop: CASSSGDGRGYTF. The CDR3 nucleotides read TGCGCCAGCAGCTCCGGGGACGGACGGGGCTACACCTTC.